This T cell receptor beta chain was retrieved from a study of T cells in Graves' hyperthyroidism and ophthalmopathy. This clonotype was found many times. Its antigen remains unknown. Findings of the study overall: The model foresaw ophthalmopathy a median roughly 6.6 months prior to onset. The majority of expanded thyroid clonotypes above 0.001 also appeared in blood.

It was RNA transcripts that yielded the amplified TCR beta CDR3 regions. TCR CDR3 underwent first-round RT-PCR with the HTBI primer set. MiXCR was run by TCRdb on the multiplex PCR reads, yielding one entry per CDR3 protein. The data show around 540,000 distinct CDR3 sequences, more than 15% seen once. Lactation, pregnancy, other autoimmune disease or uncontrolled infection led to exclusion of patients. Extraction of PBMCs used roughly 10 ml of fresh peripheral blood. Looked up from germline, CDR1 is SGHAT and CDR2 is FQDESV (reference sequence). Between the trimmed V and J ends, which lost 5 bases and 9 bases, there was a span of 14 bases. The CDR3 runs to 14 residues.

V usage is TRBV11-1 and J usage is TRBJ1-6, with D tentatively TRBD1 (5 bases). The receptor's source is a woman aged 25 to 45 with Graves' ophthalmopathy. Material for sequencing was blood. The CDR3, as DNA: TGTGCCAGCAGCCGTGTCCAGGGCAGTTCACCCCTCCACTTT. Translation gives CASSRVQGSSPLHF.